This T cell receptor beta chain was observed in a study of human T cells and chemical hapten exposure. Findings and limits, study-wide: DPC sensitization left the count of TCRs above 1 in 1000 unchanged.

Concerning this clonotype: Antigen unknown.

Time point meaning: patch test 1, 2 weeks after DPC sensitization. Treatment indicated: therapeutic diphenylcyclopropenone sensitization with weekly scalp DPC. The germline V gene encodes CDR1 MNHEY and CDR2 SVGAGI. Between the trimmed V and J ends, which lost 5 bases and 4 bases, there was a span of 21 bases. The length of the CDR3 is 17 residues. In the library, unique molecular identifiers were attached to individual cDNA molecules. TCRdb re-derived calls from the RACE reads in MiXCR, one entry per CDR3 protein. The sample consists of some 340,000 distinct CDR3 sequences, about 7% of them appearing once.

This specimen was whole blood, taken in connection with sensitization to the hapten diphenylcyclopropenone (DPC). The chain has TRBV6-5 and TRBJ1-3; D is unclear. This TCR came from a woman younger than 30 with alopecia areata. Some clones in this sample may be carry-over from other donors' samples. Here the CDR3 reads CASSRAGRITPGNTIYF. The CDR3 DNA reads TGTGCCAGCAGTCGGGCGGGAAGGATAACTCCAGGAAACACCATATATTTT.